Listed below are T cell receptor beta chains from one sample, sequenced in a study of human T cells and chemical hapten exposure. MiXCR, applied by TCRdb to the RACE reads, yields one record per CDR3 protein. The sample holds about 40,000 distinct CDR3 sequences, 8.9% seen once. Here the sequenced sample was whole blood, taken in connection with sensitization to the hapten diphenylcyclopropenone (DPC). Every receptor here comes from a middle-aged woman with alopecia areata. Some clones in this sample may be carry-over from other donors' samples. Each CDR3 is given with its conserved first and last residue. The D gene is left open where the match is weak. The listing skips clone size in some rows; elsewhere it reads once, few, many or a size class.

j_call v_call clone_size d_call cdr3_aa cdr3_nt
TRBJ1-2 TRBV4-1 many NA CASSQDPISGDIGYTF TGCGCCAGCAGCCAAGACCCGATTTCAGGGGATATCGGCTACACCTTC
TRBJ2-3 TRBV2 many TRBD1 CASKTDRGTDTQYF TGTGCCAGTAAAACCGACAGGGGCACAGATACGCAGTATTTT
TRBJ1-2 TRBV3-1 NA NA CASSLRLGMSGYTF TGTGCCAGCAGCCTCCGGCTAGGCATGAGTGGCTACACCTTC
TRBJ2-7 TRBV7-2 many NA CASSLVRAYEQYF TGTGCCAGCAGCTTAGTCAGGGCGTACGAGCAGTACTTC
TRBJ1-1 TRBV11-2 many NA CASANRRENTEAFF TGTGCCAGCGCGAACAGACGGGAAAACACTGAAGCTTTCTTT
TRBJ2-3 TRBV25-1 NA TRBD2 CASSERLAGVTDTQYF TGTGCCAGCAGTGAGCGACTAGCGGGGGTCACAGATACGCAGTATTTT
TRBJ2-3 TRBV7-2 many TRBD2 CASSSQRGALTDTQYF TGTGCCAGCAGTTCACAGCGGGGGGCCCTCACAGATACGCAGTATTTT
TRBJ2-1 TRBV12-3/TRBV12-4 many TRBD2 CASRPPSGASREQFF TGTGCCAGCAGGCCCCCTAGCGGGGCTAGCAGAGAGCAGTTCTTC
TRBJ1-1 TRBV4-1 NA NA CASSQADKNTEAFF TGCGCCAGCAGCCAGGCGGATAAGAACACTGAAGCTTTCTTT
TRBJ1-5 TRBV20-1 many NA CSADPGSVGPQHF TGCAGTGCTGACCCAGGGTCTGTGGGGCCCCAGCATTTT
TRBJ2-1 TRBV20-1 many TRBD2 CSAPKPGGGAPANEQFF TGCAGTGCTCCGAAGCCCGGCGGGGGGGCCCCGGCAAATGAGCAGTTCTTC
TRBJ2-7 TRBV20-1 NA TRBD1 CSARVGQAPSYEQYF TGCAGTGCTAGAGTTGGACAGGCCCCCTCCTACGAGCAGTACTTC
TRBJ2-2 TRBV29-1 many TRBD2 CSVEAASGVPGELFF TGCAGCGTTGAAGCGGCTAGCGGGGTTCCCGGGGAGCTGTTTTTT
TRBJ1-2 TRBV19 many NA CASSLQGYGYTF TGTGCCAGTAGTCTCCAGGGGTATGGCTACACCTTC
TRBJ2-1 TRBV9 many TRBD2 CASSPRTSGFYNEQFF TGTGCCAGCAGCCCGCGGACTAGCGGGTTCTACAATGAGCAGTTCTTC
TRBJ2-3 TRBV9 NA NA CASSPHAGTDTQYF TGTGCCAGCAGCCCCCACGCTGGCACAGATACGCAGTATTTT
TRBJ1-4 TRBV4-2 many NA CASSQDGGTDEKLFF TGTGCCAGCAGCCAAGATGGCGGGACCGATGAAAAACTGTTTTTT
TRBJ2-3 TRBV6-6 NA NA CASSSTSDTQYF TGTGCCAGCAGTAGCACCTCAGATACGCAGTATTTT
TRBJ1-5 TRBV19 NA TRBD1 CASGTGGSHGNQPQHF TGTGCCAGCGGGACAGGGGGCAGTCATGGCAATCAGCCCCAGCATTTT
TRBJ2-7 TRBV28 many TRBD1 CASSYGTGSYEQYF TGTGCCAGCAGCTACGGGACAGGGTCCTACGAGCAGTACTTC
TRBJ2-3 TRBV5-1 NA NA CASSLAAGKNTQYF TGCGCCAGCAGCTTGGCGGCGGGGAAAAATACGCAGTATTTT
TRBJ1-2 TRBV21-1 NA NA CASSSGQGNYGYTF TGTGCCAGCAGCAGTGGACAGGGGAACTATGGCTACACCTTC
TRBJ2-1 TRBV5-1 NA TRBD2 CASSLNSGGYNEQFF TGCGCCAGCAGCTTGAATAGCGGGGGCTACAATGAGCAGTTCTTC
TRBJ2-3 TRBV11-2 many TRBD2 CASTARQGGGTDTQYF TGTGCCAGCACCGCCCGGCAGGGAGGGGGCACAGATACGCAGTATTTT
TRBJ1-5 TRBV6-1 many TRBD1 CASSAKDRGLTKPQHF TGTGCCAGCAGTGCTAAGGACAGGGGGCTCACGAAGCCCCAGCATTTT
TRBJ1-5 TRBV19 many NA CASSALGLNQPQHF TGTGCCAGTAGTGCCCTAGGACTCAATCAGCCCCAGCATTTT
TRBJ2-7 TRBV5-8 many TRBD1 CASSLTGTVSYEQYF TGTGCCAGCAGCTTGACCGGGACAGTGAGCTACGAGCAGTACTTC
TRBJ2-3 TRBV29-1 many NA CSVEGMGGGVGDTQYF TGCAGCGTTGAAGGAATGGGGGGCGGCGTAGGAGATACGCAGTATTTT
TRBJ2-5 TRBV6-2/TRBV6-3 many TRBD2 CASSSPTSGGVYEETQYF TGTGCCAGCAGTTCCCCCACTAGCGGGGGGGTCTATGAAGAGACCCAGTACTTC
TRBJ2-3 TRBV9 many TRBD2 CASSVASGVTDTQYF TGTGCCAGCAGCGTAGCCAGCGGGGTCACAGATACGCAGTATTTT
TRBJ1-1 TRBV25-1 many NA CASSDSPGARGEAFF TGTGCCAGCAGTGATTCCCCGGGGGCGCGTGGTGAAGCTTTCTTT
TRBJ1-4 TRBV3-1 many NA CASSHRSEGRGREKLFF TGTGCCAGCAGCCACAGGTCGGAAGGGAGAGGTCGAGAAAAACTGTTTTTT
TRBJ2-1 TRBV6-5 few NA CASISRGYNEQFF TGTGCCAGCATTAGCCGGGGTTACAATGAGCAGTTCTTC
TRBJ2-7 TRBV2 few TRBD1 CASSIGTGGPYEQYF TGTGCCAGCAGTATCGGGACAGGGGGACCCTACGAGCAGTACTTC
TRBJ2-5 TRBV6-1 few TRBD2 CASSELAGGETQYF TGTGCCAGCAGTGAGCTAGCGGGGGGGGAGACCCAGTACTTC
TRBJ2-7 TRBV3-1 many NA CASSRSQGTPLEQYF TGTGCCAGCAGCCGCTCACAGGGCACCCCTCTCGAGCAGTACTTC
TRBJ2-3 TRBV28 NA NA CASSFDSGTTDTQYF TGTGCCAGCAGTTTTGACTCAGGGACCACAGATACGCAGTATTTT
TRBJ1-3 TRBV30 many NA CAWSGTGSGNTIYF TGTGCCTGGAGTGGAACAGGGTCTGGAAACACCATATATTTT
TRBJ2-3 TRBV5-1 many NA CASSPGHRDTDTQYF TGCGCCAGCAGCCCGGGACACCGAGACACAGATACGCAGTATTTT
TRBJ2-3 TRBV20-1 many NA CSALTLQAQYF TGCAGTGCGCTTACCCTCCAGGCGCAGTATTTT
TRBJ1-6 TRBV20-1 many TRBD1 CSARRQGGSPLHF TGCAGTGCTAGGCGACAGGGGGGTTCACCCCTCCACTTT
TRBJ2-2 TRBV6-5 NA TRBD1 CASSSKTGTISGELFF TGTGCCAGCAGTTCCAAGACAGGGACCATTTCCGGGGAGCTGTTTTTT
TRBJ2-3 TRBV7-9 many NA CASSRTSTDTQYF TGTGCCAGCAGTAGGACATCCACAGATACGCAGTATTTT
TRBJ2-5 TRBV29-1 medium-sized NA CSVVGSKETQYF TGCAGCGTTGTGGGCAGTAAAGAGACCCAGTACTTC
TRBJ1-2 TRBV28 few NA CASSPKFYGYTF TGTGCCAGCAGTCCCAAATTCTATGGCTACACCTTC
TRBJ1-4 TRBV20-1 NA TRBD1 CSAMDRQKLFF TGCAGTGCTATGGACAGGCAAAAACTGTTTTTT
TRBJ2-5 TRBV5-1 many NA CASSLGQQQETQYF TGCGCCAGCAGCTTGGGACAGCAGCAAGAGACCCAGTACTTC
TRBJ2-7 TRBV5-6 many NA CASSLDRSYEQYF TGTGCCAGCAGCTTGGACAGATCCTACGAGCAGTACTTC
TRBJ2-3 TRBV6-6 few NA CASSYVNIGRPTSTDTQYF TGTGCCAGCAGTTACGTAAACATTGGACGGCCAACTAGCACAGATACGCAGTATTTT